Detailed here is one T cell receptor (beta chain). The data originate from a study of cytomegalovirus exposure and HLA in healthy donors. This CDR3 is 14 amino acids long. The ends were cut back, 3 bases at V and 5 bases at J, with 11 bases in the middle. Germline CDR1 is KGHSH and CDR2 is LQKENI. It was with 60 Vbeta and 13 Jbeta primers that the PCR ran. Sequencing was performed with immunoSEQ multiplex PCR; in TCRdb, only in-frame clones are kept and a portion is missing. The sample consists of 150,000 to 200,000 clones, about 80% of them appearing once. This sequence originates from a woman between 45 and 65 years old in good health and CMV-seropositive. This sequence joins TRBV18 and TRBJ1-5; possibly TRBD1 for D (6 bases). Sequenced input: PBMCs. DNA of the CDR3: TGTGCCAGCTCACCTGGGGGCTCTGATCAGCCCCAGCATTTT. It is translated as CASSPGGSDQPQHF. Full variable domain (remainder filled in from reference TRBV18 and TRBJ1-5): NAGVMQNPRHLVRRRGQEARLRCSPMKGHSHVYWYRQLPEEGLKFMVYLQKENIIDESGMPKERFSAEFPKEGPSILRIQQVVRGDSAAYFCASSPGGSDQPQHFGDGTRLSIL.